What follows are 23 T cell receptor beta chains derived from one specimen sequenced in a study of T-cell reconstitution after alpha-beta-depleted transplantation in children listed by TCRdb under 2016. The library was generated by PCR. The data were produced on an Illumina HiSeq 2500. TCR libraries were prepared with molecular barcoding, using unique molecular identifiers to normalize TCRbeta repertoire quantification. TCRdb reprocessing: public reads trimmed at Q25 with fastp, clones called with MiXCR, in-frame beta chains kept. For every CDR3 protein sequence, its rows merge into one entry that carries the most common genes and DNA. The sample yields approximately 400,000 distinct CDR3 sequences; approximately 11% were counted once. Of the sample, over 4.5% falls within the top ten clones. The sequences come from PBMCs from the stem cell graft donor, collected from the stem cell graft. These receptors came from a human donor who donated a stem cell graft to a child with acute myeloid leukemia.

At least ten counts were recorded for this clonotype. This rearrangement joins TRBV4-2 to TRBJ2-7; 16 bases agree with TRBD2. This CDR3 is built from 16 residues. V gave up 4 bases and J gave up 5 bases; unmatched junction bases: 5. CDR1 and CDR2 (germline): LGHNA, YNFKEQ. This CDR3 reads CASSRGTSGRAHEQYF. The DNA of the CDR3 is TGTGCCAGCAGCCGAGGGACTAGCGGGAGGGCCCACGAGCAGTACTTC.

The V gene is TRBV19, the J gene TRBJ1-4; D gene unclear. The CDR3 has 13 amino acids. V was trimmed by 7 bases and J by 8 bases, leaving 14 bases between them. Germline V lookup: CDR1 LNHDA, CDR2 SQIVND (reference sequence). The CDR3 DNA reads TGTGCCAGTACGAGGGCGATGGGCGAAAAACTGTTTTTT. This sequence encodes CASTRAMGEKLFF.

The chain combines TRBV7-3 with TRBJ2-1, with a weak D call TRBD2 (6 bases). The CDR3 has 15 residues. Trimming stripped 3 bases from V and 2 bases from J, with 11 bases between. Per the germline V gene, CDR1 is SGHTA and CDR2 is FQGTGA. The CDR3: CASSFEGGAYNEQFF. The DNA for the CDR3 is TGTGCCAGCAGCTTCGAGGGCGGGGCCTACAATGAGCAGTTCTTC.

This clonotype was seen at least ten times. The V call is TRBV9, the J call TRBJ2-1; 8 bases match TRBD2. CDR1 is SGDLS, CDR2 YYNGEE, per germline. The CDR3 is made up of 16 amino acids. Trimming took 3 bases from V and 2 from J; bases not matched to a gene: 7. For the CDR3, the DNA is TGTGCCAGCAGCGCCGGGACTAGTACGGCCTACAATGAGCAGTTCTTC. This translates into CASSAGTSTAYNEQFF.

Many counts were recorded for this clonotype. This chain links TRBV18 with TRBJ1-1, with D maybe TRBD1 (5 bases). Per the germline V gene, CDR1 is KGHSH and CDR2 is LQKENI. This CDR3 contains 14 residues. Deletions cut 10 bases from V and 3 bases from J, with 18 bases between. The CDR3 here is CATRPRADDTEAFF. DNA of the CDR3: TGTGCCACCAGACCCAGGGCGGATGACACTGAAGCTTTCTTT.

This clonotype has at least ten counts. The chain couples TRBV12-3 or TRBV12-4 to TRBJ1-2, with 9 positions matching TRBD1. This CDR3 spans 13 amino acids. With 6 bases clipped from V and 7 bases from J, the junction kept 6 bases outside the gene matches. The CDR3, as DNA: TGTGCCAGCAGCCTCACAGGGGGCGGTGGCTACACCTTC. This encodes CASSLTGGGGYTF.

The chain recombines TRBV11-3 with TRBJ2-1; the match to TRBD1 covers 8 bases. Germline V lookup: CDR1 SGHNT, CDR2 YENEEA. The CDR3 extends over 13 amino acids. V dropped 0 bases and J dropped 15; count of bases not matched to a gene: 7. The CDR3 spells CASSLEETGALFF. CDR3 nucleotide sequence: TGTGCCAGCAGCTTAGAGGAGACAGGGGCGTTGTTCTTC. Combining the CDR3 with reference TRBV11-3 and TRBJ2-1 gives the whole variable domain EAGVVQSPRYKIIEKKQPVAFWCNPISGHNTLYWYLQNLGQGPELLIRYENEEAVDDSQLPKDRFSAERLKGVDSTLKIQPAELGDSAVYLCASSLEETGALFFGPGTRLTVL.

The chain links TRBV6-5 to TRBJ1-3, with D uncertain. This CDR3 contains 17 residues. CDR1 is MNHEY, CDR2 SVGAGI, per germline. V gave up 2 bases and J gave up 2 bases, with 16 bases separating them. The CDR3 protein is CASSYRPELPTGNTIYF. The CDR3 nucleotides read TGTGCCAGCAGTTACCGCCCCGAGCTCCCCACTGGAAACACCATATATTTT.

This clonotype has more than one count but fewer than ten. The chain carries TRBV20-1 and TRBJ2-4, with D possibly matching TRBD2 (6 bases). Germline CDR1 is DFQATT and CDR2 is SNEGSKA (reference sequence). The germline V and J ends were trimmed by 6 bases and 3 bases, with 15 bases remaining between them. CDR3 length: 14 residues. CDR3 nucleotide sequence: TGCAGTGCAAAGTTGGTCGGGGGCAAAAACATTCAGTACTTC. Its translation: CSAKLVGGKNIQYF.

The V and J genes are TRBV5-6 and TRBJ2-3, with D uncertain. The CDR3 consists of 14 residues. The ends were cut back, 3 bases at V and 6 bases at J, with 14 bases in the middle. The V gene's germline CDR1 is SGHDT and CDR2 YYEEEE. The DNA of the CDR3 is TGTGCCAGCAGCTCCACTGTGTTCTCGGATACGCAGTATTTT. It yields the protein CASSSTVFSDTQYF.

This clonotype was detected only a few times. The rearrangement links TRBV5-4 to TRBJ2-5, with 11 bases matching TRBD1. V shed 4 bases, J shed 7 bases, and the junction held 12 bases outside the gene matches. This CDR3 spans 16 amino acids. Germline CDR1 SGHNT, CDR2 YYREEE (reference sequence). The CDR3 DNA reads as TGTGCCAGCAGCCCAGAGGGACAGGGGGGACTCGGGACCCAGTACTTC. This gives the protein CASSPEGQGGLGTQYF. The variable domain in full, completed from reference TRBV5-4 and TRBJ2-5, reads ETGVTQSPTHLIKTRGQQVTLRCSSQSGHNTVSWYQQALGQGPQFIFQYYREEENGRGNFPPRFSGLQFPNYSSELNVNALELDDSALYLCASSPEGQGGLGTQYFGPGTRLLVL.

This clonotype was seen many times. V and J are TRBV20-1 and TRBJ1-4; D not certain. The CDR3 runs 14 residues. V dropped 0 bases and J dropped 3 bases, with 8 bases sitting between them. Germline CDR1 is DFQATT and CDR2 is SNEGSKA (reference sequence). DNA of the CDR3: TGCAGTGCTAGAGAGACTTGGGCTAATGAAAAACTGTTTTTT. This gives the protein CSARETWANEKLFF.

The chain carries TRBV12-3 or TRBV12-4 and TRBJ2-2, with D perhaps matching TRBD2 (7 bases). Trimming stripped 7 bases from V and 5 bases from J, with 14 bases between. CDR3 length: 14 amino acids. This chain's CDR3 is CASTKGGETGELFF. Here the CDR3 DNA reads TGTGCCAGCACGAAAGGGGGGGAAACCGGGGAGCTGTTTTTT.

With respect to this clonotype: The germline gene is not matched at one end of the junction; a read error may be the cause. V gene TRBV7-8 combines with J gene TRBJ2-6; tentative D call: TRBD2 (5 bases). From germline, CDR1 is SGHVS and CDR2 FQNEAQ. The CDR3 sequence is 15 residues long. CDR3 in DNA: TGTGCCGGCAGCTTAGCGCAGGCTGGGGCCAACGTCCTGACTTTC. Its protein is CAGSLAQAGANVLTF.

The J gene is TRBJ1-2, the V gene TRBV20-1; D uncertain. This CDR3 is 13 amino acids long. Germline values: CDR1 DFQATT, CDR2 SNEGSKA (reference sequence). The V and J ends lost 3 bases and 2 bases respectively, with 10 bases between them. The CDR3 coding sequence is TGCAGTGCTAGTGAGGCCGAAAACTATGGCTACACCTTC. Its translation is CSASEAENYGYTF.

A few counts support this clonotype. This chain links TRBV2 with TRBJ1-5; no firm D call. The CDR3 is made up of 13 amino acids. Germline loops: CDR1 SNHLY, CDR2 FYNNEI. With 6 bases removed from V and 2 bases from J, the gap between germline ends came to 8 bases. Here the CDR3 reads CASRPGGNQPQHF. The CDR3 nucleotides are TGTGCCAGCAGACCAGGAGGCAATCAGCCCCAGCATTTT.

This clonotype was seen at least ten times. The rearrangement uses TRBV6-5 and TRBJ2-5, with 9 bases that match TRBD1. CDR3 length: 15 residues. Germline V gives CDR1 MNHEY, CDR2 SVGAGI. V shed 0 bases and J 8 bases; nucleotides not matched to a gene: 7. CDR3 nucleotides: TGTGCCAGCAGTTACTCAGGGACAGGGTCCTCCACCCAGTACTTC. It translates to CASSYSGTGSSTQYF.

This clonotype was counted only a few times. This chain links TRBV6-2 or TRBV6-3 with TRBJ2-3; TRBD1 agrees at 8 bases. Germline V CDR1 and CDR2: MNHEY, SVGEGT. Trimming removed 6 bases from V and 2 bases from J; junction bases left unmatched: 19. This CDR3 is built from 19 residues. CDR3 protein: CASSSLPHTTGGNTDTQYF. The CDR3 region has the DNA TGTGCCAGCAGCTCTCTGCCCCATACCACAGGGGGAAACACAGATACGCAGTATTTT.

This clonotype was counted between two and nine times. V gene TRBV12-3 or TRBV12-4 combines with J gene TRBJ1-5; D possibly corresponds to TRBD1 (5 bases). This CDR3 is built from 14 residues. Trimming shortened V by 2 bases and J by 4 bases, and 9 bases separated the two germline ends. CDR3 sequence reads: CASSLSRGNQPQHF. The CDR3 nucleotides read TGTGCCAGCAGTTTATCTCGGGGGAATCAGCCCCAGCATTTT.

Only a few counts were recorded for this clonotype. The chain has TRBV6-5 and TRBJ1-2; D may be TRBD1 (5 bases). From germline, CDR1 is MNHEY and CDR2 SVGAGI. Deletions cut 4 bases from V and 4 bases from J, with 16 bases between. The CDR3 is made up of 15 amino acids. The CDR3 reads CASSSAMTASYGYTF. The CDR3 bases are TGTGCCAGCAGTTCCGCGATGACAGCCTCCTATGGCTACACCTTC.

V gene TRBV5-1 combines with J gene TRBJ1-2; 7 bases are a match to TRBD1. CDR3 length equals 14 residues. Germline trimming cut 4 bases from V and 5 bases from J; bases unmatched to any gene: 8. The V gene's germline CDR1 is SGHRS and CDR2 YFSETQ. CDR3 residues: CASSPGQEIYGYTF. The CDR3, as DNA: TGCGCCAGCAGCCCCGGACAGGAAATATATGGCTACACCTTC.

The chain recombines TRBV5-5 with TRBJ2-3, with D hard to call. The CDR3 loop spans 14 amino acids. Per germline, CDR1 SGHKS and CDR2 YYEKEE (reference sequence). Trimming took off 1 base at V and 0 bases at J, with 6 bases between the two ends. In DNA, the CDR3 is TGTGCCAGCAGCTTGTTGTCTAGCACAGATACGCAGTATTTT. Amino acid sequence: CASSLLSSTDTQYF.

The rearrangement uses TRBV4-2 and TRBJ2-5, with D perhaps matching TRBD2 (7 bases). Germline values: CDR1 LGHNA, CDR2 YNFKEQ. Trimming left V 0 bases short and J 1 base short, with 12 bases between. The CDR3 runs to 16 residues. The DNA for the CDR3 is TGTGCCAGCAGCCAAGATCGGGGGGCCCTCCAAGAGACCCAGTACTTC. Its protein is CASSQDRGALQETQYF.